The clone carrying this T cell receptor beta chain was recorded a few times. Antigen specificity is unknown. V lost 6 bases, J lost 5 bases, and 16 bases lay in between. Looked up from germline, CDR1 is MRHNA and CDR2 is SNTAGT. The CDR3 is made up of 15 amino acids. These data belong to a study of shared clonotypes between healthy human individuals. Overall study findings and caveats: Genetic and exposure-history diversity was limited by the small donor number.

Assay execution took place at the deep level. Measured with immunoSEQ multiplex PCR; TCRdb has only the in-frame clones, and not every one. Of some 790,000 clones listed, roughly 72% are singletons. Material: memory CD4+ T cells sorted from blood. Noted subset: CD45RA-negative fraction. The J gene is TRBJ2-2, the V gene TRBV6-4; weak D call: TRBD1 (5 bases). The sequence came from a woman aged 30 to 39 in good health. The CDR3 region has the DNA TGTGCCAGCAGCCCAGGGCAGAGTGGTACCGGGGAGCTGTTTTTT. Translating it yields CASSPGQSGTGELFF.